This T cell receptor (beta chain) was identified in a study of T-cell reconstitution after alpha-beta-depleted transplantation in children. This CDR3 has 17 amino acids. Germline CDR1 is ENHRY and CDR2 is SYGVKD. V was cut by 10 bases and J by 0 bases, with 22 bases left in between. Unique molecular identifiers tagged the TCRbeta library. TCRdb re-called the PCR reads with MiXCR, one entry per CDR3 protein. The sample contains hundreds of thousands of distinct CDR3 sequences, 13% of which appear only once. The chain uses TRBV10-3 and TRBJ2-1; tentatively, D is TRBD1 or TRBD2 (5 bases each). The source of this sequence is a human donor who donated a stem cell graft to a child with Fanconi anemia. Material: PBMCs, obtained from the stem cell graft. The CDR3 is CATKIGASGRSYNEQFF. In DNA, the CDR3 is TGTGCCACCAAAATAGGGGCCAGCGGACGCTCCTACAATGAGCAGTTCTTC.